The rows below give T cell receptor beta chains drawn from one sample of a study of shared clonotypes between healthy human individuals. The method was immunoSEQ multiplex PCR; TCRdb's version includes in-frame clones alone and lacks a portion of them. Among 950,000 to 1,100,000 clones, roughly 74% were seen once, and the ten largest hold around 0.61%. Sequencing used memory CD4+ T cells from PBMCs. The receptors here all came from a man between 18 and 29 years old in good health. Some clones in this sample may be carry-over from other donors' samples. CDR3s include the opening cysteine and the closing phenylalanine or tryptophan. A D gene is named only where the DNA matches it firmly. Size is omitted from some rows. Given values are once, few, many or a class for expanded clones.

d_call,j_call,clone_size,v_call,cdr3_length,cdr3_aa,cdr3_nt
TRBD1,TRBJ2-7,NA,TRBV11-2,14,CASSSPGGWREQYF,TGTGCCAGCAGCTCCCCAGGGGGCTGGCGCGAGCAGTACTTC
NA,TRBJ2-7,NA,TRBV5-6,15,CASSTTLGPSYEQYF,TGTGCCAGCAGCACTACCCTAGGTCCCTCCTACGAGCAGTACTTC
NA,TRBJ2-5,NA,TRBV6-5,14,CASRPLGAGGTQYF,TGTGCCAGCCGCCCGCTGGGGGCAGGAGGGACCCAGTACTTC
NA,TRBJ2-7,NA,TRBV19,16,CASKPGDTTTGGEQYF,TGTGCCAGTAAGCCGGGAGACACCACTACTGGGGGCGAGCAGTACTTC
TRBD2,TRBJ2-1,NA,TRBV27,16,CASSLRGLAGGVEQFF,TGTGCCAGCAGTTTAAGAGGACTAGCGGGAGGAGTTGAGCAGTTCTTC
TRBD1,TRBJ1-1,NA,TRBV15,14,CATSKTGGGTEAFF,TGTGCCACCAGCAAGACAGGGGGTGGAACTGAAGCTTTCTTT
NA,TRBJ2-5,few,TRBV25-1,11,CASSRVADQYF,TGTGCCAGCAGTCGGGTAGCGGACCAGTACTTC
NA,TRBJ1-5,NA,TRBV6-7,17,CASSYTRTAYSNQPQHF,TGTGCCAGCAGTTACACAAGGACAGCTTATAGCAATCAGCCCCAGCATTTT
NA,TRBJ1-1,once,TRBV18,14,CASSPTFDRTGAFF,TGTGCCAGCTCACCCACTTTCGACAGGACTGGCGCTTTCTTT
NA,TRBJ1-1,NA,TRBV19,14,CASRPQGRGAEAFF,TGTGCCAGTAGACCACAGGGAAGGGGGGCTGAAGCTTTCTTT
TRBD1,TRBJ1-3,NA,TRBV2,15,CASSVQQGFGNTIYF,TGTGCCAGCAGTGTTCAACAGGGGTTTGGAAACACCATATATTTT
NA,TRBJ2-3,NA,TRBV19,14,CASSHRTLTDTQYF,TGTGCCAGTAGTCACAGAACTCTCACAGATACGCAGTATTTT
NA,TRBJ2-5,NA,TRBV10-2,15,CASSLSGRLGETQYF,TGCGCCAGCAGTCTTTCGGGCAGGCTGGGGGAGACCCAGTACTTC
NA,TRBJ1-1,NA,TRBV28,14,CASSLGGAPTEAFF,TGTGCCAGCAGTTTAGGAGGTGCCCCCACTGAAGCTTTCTTT
NA,TRBJ1-5,NA,TRBV7-6,13,CASSEGNNQPQHF,TGTGCCAGCAGTGAGGGGAATAATCAGCCCCAGCATTTT
NA,TRBJ1-2,NA,TRBV9,14,CASSVDGGVYGYTF,TGTGCCAGCAGCGTAGATGGGGGGGTCTATGGCTACACCTTC
TRBD2,TRBJ2-1,NA,TRBV9,15,CASSVGGGTYNEQFF,TGTGCCAGCAGCGTAGGGGGAGGGACTTACAATGAGCAGTTCTTC
NA,TRBJ2-4,NA,TRBV5-1,14,CASSFAGDKNIQYF,TGCGCCAGCAGCTTTGCAGGGGACAAAAACATTCAGTACTTC
TRBD2,TRBJ2-3,NA,TRBV7-2,16,CASRLLATDLPDTQYF,TGTGCCAGCAGGTTACTAGCGACCGACCTCCCAGATACGCAGTATTTT
NA,TRBJ2-1,NA,TRBV5-1,14,CASSFQASYNEQFF,TGCGCCAGCAGCTTTCAGGCTTCCTACAATGAGCAGTTCTTC
NA,TRBJ2-5,NA,TRBV6-5,15,CASSPRGQYQETQYF,TGTGCCAGCAGCCCCCGGGGCCAGTACCAAGAGACCCAGTACTTC
TRBD1,TRBJ1-2,many,TRBV6-1,14,CASSFDRVDYGYTF,TGTGCCAGCAGCTTCGACAGGGTGGACTATGGCTACACCTTC
NA,TRBJ1-3,NA,TRBV27,15,CASSLSPTYENTIYF,TGTGCCAGCAGTTTATCGCCGACATATGAGAACACCATATATTTT
NA,TRBJ2-5,NA,TRBV5-4,13,CASSLKGPETQYF,TGTGCCAGCAGCTTGAAGGGGCCAGAGACCCAGTACTTC
NA,TRBJ2-7,NA,TRBV20-1,11,CSATYSYEQYF,TGCAGTGCAACATACAGCTACGAGCAGTACTTC
NA,TRBJ2-2,NA,TRBV5-1,14,CASSLGPGTGELFF,TGCGCCAGCAGCCTGGGACCGGGCACCGGGGAGCTGTTTTTT
NA,TRBJ2-1,NA,TRBV7-9,14,CASSPKDETREQFF,TGTGCCAGCAGCCCCAAGGACGAAACGCGGGAGCAGTTCTTC
NA,TRBJ2-3,NA,TRBV12-5,14,CASGSGQSVNTQYF,TGTGCTAGTGGTTCGGGACAAAGTGTCAATACGCAGTATTTT
TRBD1,TRBJ2-7,NA,TRBV18,17,CASSLRDSPVRTYEQYF,TGTGCCAGCTCACTCCGGGACAGCCCCGTACGAACCTACGAGCAGTACTTC
NA,TRBJ1-3,once,TRBV9,15,CASSPLAVSGNTIYF,TGTGCCAGCAGCCCCCTCGCGGTCTCTGGAAACACCATATATTTT
TRBD1,TRBJ2-1,NA,TRBV19,14,CASSAHDRDNEQFF,TGTGCCAGTAGTGCTCACGACAGGGACAATGAGCAGTTCTTC
NA,TRBJ2-2,NA,TRBV11-2,13,CASSLVNTGELFF,TGTGCCAGCAGCTTAGTGAATACCGGGGAGCTGTTTTTT
NA,TRBJ2-3,NA,TRBV5-1,16,CASSLQPAEGTDTQYF,TGCGCCAGCAGCTTGCAACCCGCGGAGGGGACAGATACGCAGTATTTT
TRBD1,TRBJ2-7,NA,TRBV2,13,CASSGTGGYEQYF,TGTGCCAGCTCCGGGACAGGGGGCTACGAGCAGTACTTC
TRBD2,TRBJ2-2,once,TRBV19,16,CASSSWTSGRPGELFF,TGTGCCAGTTCCTCGTGGACTAGCGGGAGACCCGGGGAGCTGTTTTTT
NA,TRBJ2-5,NA,TRBV7-3,13,CASSLSPGETQYF,TGTGCCAGCAGCTTATCCCCAGGCGAGACCCAGTACTTC
TRBD1,TRBJ1-1,NA,TRBV27,14,CASGRTGWDTEAFF,TGTGCCAGCGGGAGGACAGGGTGGGACACTGAAGCTTTCTTT
NA,TRBJ2-7,NA,TRBV4-2,15,CASSQERQVIYEQYF,TGTGCCAGCAGCCAAGAGAGGCAGGTTATCTACGAGCAGTACTTC
NA,TRBJ2-3,NA,TRBV5-4,15,CASSLGVVHTDTQYF,TGTGCCAGCAGCTTGGGGGTGGTGCACACAGATACGCAGTATTTT
TRBD2,TRBJ2-3,NA,TRBV7-2,17,CASSIRDSGLAGDTQYF,TGTGCCAGCAGCATCCGGGACAGCGGACTAGCGGGAGATACGCAGTATTTT
TRBD2,TRBJ2-7,NA,TRBV7-2,16,CASSLVASGGGYEQYF,TGTGCCAGCAGCTTAGTGGCTAGCGGGGGGGGCTACGAGCAGTACTTC
TRBD1,TRBJ2-7,NA,TRBV14,16,CASSQVRGQGVYEQYF,TGTGCCAGCAGCCAAGTCCGAGGACAGGGAGTCTACGAGCAGTACTTC
NA,TRBJ1-1,NA,TRBV11-2,14,CATQTVKGGPEAFF,TGTGCCACACAGACGGTCAAGGGTGGCCCTGAAGCTTTCTTT
NA,TRBJ1-5,NA,TRBV4-1,14,CASSQDRVGQPQHF,TGCGCCAGCAGCCAAGACAGGGTGGGTCAGCCCCAGCATTTT
NA,TRBJ2-7,once,TRBV29-1,12,CSVEIASYEQYF,TGCAGCGTTGAAATAGCGTCCTACGAGCAGTACTTC
NA,TRBJ1-5,NA,TRBV5-1,16,CASSSGTLSSNQPQHF,TGCGCCAGCAGCTCTGGGACTCTCTCTAGCAATCAGCCCCAGCATTTT
NA,TRBJ2-6,NA,TRBV7-9,19,CASSPSPGPVISGANVLTF,TGTGCCAGCAGTCCATCGCCGGGGCCAGTAATATCTGGGGCCAACGTCCTGACTTTC
NA,TRBJ2-1,NA,TRBV15,11,CATSRLVEQFF,TGTGCCACCAGCAGACTCGTTGAGCAGTTCTTC
TRBD2,TRBJ2-5,NA,TRBV14,16,CASSQPRTSGMETQYF,TGTGCCAGCAGCCAACCCCGGACTAGCGGGATGGAGACCCAGTACTTC
TRBD1,TRBJ1-1,NA,TRBV6-6,13,CASNDRVNTEAFF,TGTGCCAGCAACGACAGGGTGAACACTGAAGCTTTCTTT
TRBD1,TRBJ2-7,NA,TRBV15,14,CATSRGGRGYEQYF,TGTGCCACCAGCAGAGGGGGCAGGGGGTACGAGCAGTACTTC
NA,TRBJ2-3,NA,TRBV20-1,11,CSANVRDTQYF,TGCAGTGCAAACGTTCGAGATACGCAGTATTTT
TRBD1,TRBJ2-7,few,TRBV5-1,14,CASSLAGQGGEQYF,TGCGCCAGCAGCTTGGCGGGACAGGGAGGGGAGCAGTACTTC
NA,TRBJ1-1,NA,TRBV18,12,CASSPRTEEAFF,TGTGCCAGCTCACCACGAACGGAAGAAGCTTTCTTT
TRBD2,TRBJ2-3,NA,TRBV11-1,15,CASSSGLAGTDTQYF,TGTGCCAGCAGCTCGGGACTAGCGGGCACAGATACGCAGTATTTT
NA,TRBJ1-4,NA,TRBV28,15,CASSSRARLNEKLFF,TGTGCCAGCAGTTCCCGGGCCAGGCTTAATGAAAAACTGTTTTTT